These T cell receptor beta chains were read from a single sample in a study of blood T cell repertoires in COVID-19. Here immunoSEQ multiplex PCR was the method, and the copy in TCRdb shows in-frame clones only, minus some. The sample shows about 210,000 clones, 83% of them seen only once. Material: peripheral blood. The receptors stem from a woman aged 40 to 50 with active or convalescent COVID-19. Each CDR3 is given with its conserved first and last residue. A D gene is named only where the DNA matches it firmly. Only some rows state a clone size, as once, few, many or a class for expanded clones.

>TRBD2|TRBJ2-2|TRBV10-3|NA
TGTGCCATCAGTCGCTCCGGGACTAGCGGGAGGGTAAACACCGGGGAGCTGTTTTTT
CAISRSGTSGRVNTGELFF
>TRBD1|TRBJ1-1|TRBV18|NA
TGTGCCAGCTCGCCACAAGGGACAGTGAACACTGAAGCTTTCTTT
CASSPQGTVNTEAFF
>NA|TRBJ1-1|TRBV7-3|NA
TGTGCCAGCAGCTTATTAGGGGCGAACACTGAAGCTTTCTTT
CASSLLGANTEAFF
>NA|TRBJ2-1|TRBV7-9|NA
TGTGCCAGCAGCCCACAGGCTAATGAGCAGTTCTTC
CASSPQANEQFF
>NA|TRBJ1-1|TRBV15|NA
TGTGCCACCAGCCGCCGTCAAGGAGGGTCTGAAGCTTTCTTT
CATSRRQGGSEAFF
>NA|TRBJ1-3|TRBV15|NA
TGTGCCACCACTCACATCGCAGGGTCGGGAAACACCATATATTTT
CATTHIAGSGNTIYF
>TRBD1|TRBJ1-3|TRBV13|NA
TGTGCCAGCAGCTTATGGGACAGGGTACTGTACTCTGGAAACACCATATATTTT
CASSLWDRVLYSGNTIYF
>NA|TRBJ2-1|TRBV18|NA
TGTGCCAGCTCACCCCTCCCGGGACTTAACAATGAGCAGTTCTTC
CASSPLPGLNNEQFF
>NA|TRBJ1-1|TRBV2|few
TGTGCCAGCAGCACGGACACGAAAAGGGGGAACACTGAAGCTTTCTTT
CASSTDTKRGNTEAFF
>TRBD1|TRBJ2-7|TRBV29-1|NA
TGCAGCGTTGAAGTCTACAGTCGTCAGGGGGTATACGAGCAGTACTTC
CSVEVYSRQGVYEQYF
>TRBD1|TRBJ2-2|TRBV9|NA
TGTGCCAGCAGCGCCCGACCCATACAATCCGGGACAGGGACCGGGGAGCTGTTTTTT
CASSARPIQSGTGTGELFF
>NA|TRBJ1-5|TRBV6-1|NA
TGTGCCAGCAGTGACCTACTAGGTCAGCCCCAGCATTTT
CASSDLLGQPQHF
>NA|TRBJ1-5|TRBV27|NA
TGTGCCAGCAGTTTACTGGGGGCTAGCAATCAGCCCCAGCATTTT
CASSLLGASNQPQHF
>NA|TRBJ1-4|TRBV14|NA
TGTGCCAGCAGCCAAGTCAGTTGGTGGCAGGGAGGAGAAAAACTGTTTTTT
CASSQVSWWQGGEKLFF
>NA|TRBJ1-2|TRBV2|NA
TGTGCCAGCAGTGTAACAGAGAATGGCTACACCTTC
CASSVTENGYTF
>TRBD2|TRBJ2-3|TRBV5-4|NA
TGTGCCAGCAGCTGGACTAGCGGGAGAGGTACAGATACGCAGTATTTT
CASSWTSGRGTDTQYF
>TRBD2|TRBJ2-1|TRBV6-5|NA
TGTGCCAGCAGTTCGACTAGCGGGATTTACAATGAGCAGTTCTTC
CASSSTSGIYNEQFF
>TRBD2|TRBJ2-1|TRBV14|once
TGTGCCAGCAGCCAAGACTTGGAGGGACTAGCGGCTAACAATGAGCAGTTCTTC
CASSQDLEGLAANNEQFF
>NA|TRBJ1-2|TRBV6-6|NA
TGTGCCAGCAGTTACTCTCCTACAGTCAACTATGGCTACACCTTC
CASSYSPTVNYGYTF
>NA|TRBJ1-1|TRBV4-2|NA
TGTGCCAGCAGCCAAGAGAGGCACGGAATGAACACTGAAGCTTTCTTT
CASSQERHGMNTEAFF
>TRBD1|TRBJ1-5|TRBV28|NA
TGTGCCAGCAGAGGACAGGGGCAGCCCCAGCATTTT
CASRGQGQPQHF
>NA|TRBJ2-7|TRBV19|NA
TGTGCCAGTAGTATTTCCAGGGCGTCCGTCCCCTACGAGCAGTACTTC
CASSISRASVPYEQYF
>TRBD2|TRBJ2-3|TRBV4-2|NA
TGTGCCAGCAGCCAGCTTAGCGGGGGGGGCACAGATACGCAGTATTTT
CASSQLSGGGTDTQYF
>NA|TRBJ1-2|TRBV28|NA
TGTGCCAGCGAAGCGCGTCTAGATGGCTACACCTTC
CASEARLDGYTF
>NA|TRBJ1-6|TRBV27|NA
TGTGCCAGCAGTTTATCGAATTGGGTTATGGGGCCACCCCTCCACTTT
CASSLSNWVMGPPLHF
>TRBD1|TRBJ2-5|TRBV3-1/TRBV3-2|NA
TGTGCCAGCAGCCGGACAGGGGGCCAAGAGACCCAGTACTTC
CASSRTGGQETQYF
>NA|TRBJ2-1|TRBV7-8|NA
TGTGCCAGCAGCTTAGACAGGGAAAATGAGCAGTTCTTC
CASSLDRENEQFF
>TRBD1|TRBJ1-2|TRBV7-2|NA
TGTGCCAGCAGCTTACTTGGACAGGGCAACTATGGCTACACCTTC
CASSLLGQGNYGYTF
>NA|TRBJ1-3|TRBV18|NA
TGTGCCAGCTCACCACCGATCCAGAGAAACACCATATATTTT
CASSPPIQRNTIYF
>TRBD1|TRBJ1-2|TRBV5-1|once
TGCGCCAGCAGCTTGATCCAGGGGGAAGGAGTAGGCTACACCTTC
CASSLIQGEGVGYTF
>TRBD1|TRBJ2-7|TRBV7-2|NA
TGTGCCAGCAGCCTAGGGGGACAGAGCTTGAACGAGCAGTACTTC
CASSLGGQSLNEQYF
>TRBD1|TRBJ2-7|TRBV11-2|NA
TGTGCCAGCAGCTCTGACAGGGGGCTCTACGAGCAGTACTTC
CASSSDRGLYEQYF
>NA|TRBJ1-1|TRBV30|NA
TGTGCCTGGAGTCCCGGACTGAGGACTGAAGCTTTCTTT
CAWSPGLRTEAFF
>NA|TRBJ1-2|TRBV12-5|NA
TGTGCTAGTGGCCAAGACAATGGAGGCTACACCTTC
CASGQDNGGYTF